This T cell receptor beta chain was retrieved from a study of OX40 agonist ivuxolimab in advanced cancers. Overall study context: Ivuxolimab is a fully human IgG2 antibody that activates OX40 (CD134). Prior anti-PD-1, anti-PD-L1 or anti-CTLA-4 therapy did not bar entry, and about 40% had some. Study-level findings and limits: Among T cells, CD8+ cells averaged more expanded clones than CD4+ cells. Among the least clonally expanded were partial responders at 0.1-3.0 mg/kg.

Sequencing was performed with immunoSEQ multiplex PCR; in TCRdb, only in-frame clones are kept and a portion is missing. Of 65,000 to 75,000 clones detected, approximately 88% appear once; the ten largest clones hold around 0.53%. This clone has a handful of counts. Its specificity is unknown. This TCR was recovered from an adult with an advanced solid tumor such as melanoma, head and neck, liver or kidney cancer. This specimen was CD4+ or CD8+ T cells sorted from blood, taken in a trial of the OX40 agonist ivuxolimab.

The CDR3, as DNA: TGTGCCAGCAGCTTCCGGGCAAACACTGAAGCTTTCTTT. Protein product: CASSFRANTEAFF. The chain couples TRBV7-9 to TRBJ1-1; no clear D. V gave up 3 bases and J gave up 2 bases, with 7 bases separating them. The CDR3 contains 13 residues. Germline V lookup: CDR1 SEHNR, CDR2 FQNEAQ (reference sequence).